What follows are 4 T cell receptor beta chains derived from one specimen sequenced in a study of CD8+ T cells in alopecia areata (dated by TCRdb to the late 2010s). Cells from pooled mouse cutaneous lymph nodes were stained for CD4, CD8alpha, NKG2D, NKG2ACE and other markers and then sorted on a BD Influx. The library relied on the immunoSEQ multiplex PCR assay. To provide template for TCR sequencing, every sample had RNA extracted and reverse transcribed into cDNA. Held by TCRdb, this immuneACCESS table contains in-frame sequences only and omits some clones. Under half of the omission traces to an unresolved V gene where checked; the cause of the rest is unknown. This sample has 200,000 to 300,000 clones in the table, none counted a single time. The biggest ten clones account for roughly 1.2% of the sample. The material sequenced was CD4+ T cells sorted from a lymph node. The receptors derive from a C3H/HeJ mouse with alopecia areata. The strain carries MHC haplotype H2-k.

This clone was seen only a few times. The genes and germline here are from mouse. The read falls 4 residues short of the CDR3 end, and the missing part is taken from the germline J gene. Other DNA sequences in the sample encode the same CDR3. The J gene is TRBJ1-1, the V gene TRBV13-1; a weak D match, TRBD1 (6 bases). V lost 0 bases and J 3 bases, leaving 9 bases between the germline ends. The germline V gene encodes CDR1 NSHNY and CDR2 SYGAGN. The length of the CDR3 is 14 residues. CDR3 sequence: CASSDARGDTEVFF. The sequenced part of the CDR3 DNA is TGTGCCAGCAGTGATGCCAGGGGAGACACA.

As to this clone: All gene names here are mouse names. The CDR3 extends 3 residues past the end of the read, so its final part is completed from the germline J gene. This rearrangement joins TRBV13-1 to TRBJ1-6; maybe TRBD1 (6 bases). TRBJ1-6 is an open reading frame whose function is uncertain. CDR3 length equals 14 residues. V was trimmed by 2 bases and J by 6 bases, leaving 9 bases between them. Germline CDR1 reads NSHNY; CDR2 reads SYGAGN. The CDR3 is CASSEGHFNSPLYF. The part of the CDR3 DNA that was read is TGTGCCAGCAGTGAGGGACATTTTAATTCGCCC.

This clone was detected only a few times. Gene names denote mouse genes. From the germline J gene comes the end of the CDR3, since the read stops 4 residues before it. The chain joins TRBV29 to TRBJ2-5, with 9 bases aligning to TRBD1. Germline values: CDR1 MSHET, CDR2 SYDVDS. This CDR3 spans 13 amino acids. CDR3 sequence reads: CASRTGGGDTQYF. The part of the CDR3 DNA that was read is TGTGCTAGCAGAACAGGGGGCGGAGAC.

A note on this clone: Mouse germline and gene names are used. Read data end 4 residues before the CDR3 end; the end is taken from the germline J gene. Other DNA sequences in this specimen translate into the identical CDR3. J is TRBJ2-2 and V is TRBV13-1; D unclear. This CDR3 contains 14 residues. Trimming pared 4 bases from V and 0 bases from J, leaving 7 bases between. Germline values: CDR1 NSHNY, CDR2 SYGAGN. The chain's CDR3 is CASSRQANTGQLYF. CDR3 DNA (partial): TGTGCCAGCAGTCGACAAGCAAACACCGGG.